A selection of T cell receptor beta chains follows, all from one sample in a study of T cell repertoires in aging, cancer and after chemotherapy. MiXCR, applied by TCRdb to the multiplex PCR reads, yields one record per CDR3 protein. The sample has about 6,600 distinct CDR3 sequences; about 30% are singletons. The sequenced sample was blood. These TCRs come from a human donor with a blood cancer. The donor label of this sample is uncertain. Each CDR3 is given without its conserved first and last residue. The order of the fields is J gene, V gene, CDR3 protein.

TRBJ2-7 | TRBV13 | ASSLATGTPDGHEQY
TRBJ1-4 | TRBV11-2 | ASSLEWGTNEKLF
TRBJ1-5 | TRBV6-1 | ASSPQTGDSNQPQH
TRBJ1-3 | TRBV6-2/TRBV6-3 | ASSYGGVSGNTIY
TRBJ2-7 | TRBV7-6 | ASSPSGRIYEQY
TRBJ2-7 | TRBV6-5 | ASHGTSGAEQY
TRBJ2-7 | TRBV7-6 | ASSLMTGGYEQY
TRBJ2-2 | TRBV10-3 | AISESISGRANTGELF
TRBJ2-7 | TRBV19 | ASSEAQGALYEQY
TRBJ2-7 | TRBV10-3 | AISDTGVSYEQY
TRBJ1-2 | TRBV19 | ASRGDLTNYGYT